This T cell receptor (beta chain) is drawn from a study of cytomegalovirus exposure and HLA in healthy donors. PCR used 60 Vbeta primers and 13 Jbeta primers. TCRdb's table, derived via immunoSEQ multiplex PCR, lists solely in-frame clones and lacks some. The sample lists 100,000 to 150,000 clones; over 60% were seen once. General study points: Presence/absence analyses took donor sequencing depth as roughly uniform. The likely origin of a cluster of highly shared sequence variants was a sequencing artifact. Researchers reported that a few CMV-associated chains were confirmed in vitro as CMV antigen-specific.

At sampling all donors were nominally healthy, likely with unrecorded immune exposures. This clone was seen a few times. Its antigen is unidentified. CDR3 length: 12 amino acids. V dropped 6 bases and J dropped 7 bases, with 13 bases sitting between them. Looked up from germline, CDR1 is SGHDT and CDR2 is YYEEEE. The TCR comes from a male donor in good health and CMV-seropositive. The chain recombines TRBV5-6 with TRBJ1-2; D is undetermined. The sample comprised PBMCs. The CDR3 DNA sequence: TGTGCCAGCACCCTCTTACGGGGTGGCTACACCTTC. It specifies CASTLLRGGYTF.